Listed below are T cell receptor beta chains from one sample, sequenced in a study of T-cell reconstitution after alpha-beta-depleted transplantation in children. TCRdb ran MiXCR on the PCR reads and lists one entry per CDR3 protein. The sample records approximately 200,000 distinct CDR3 sequences, approximately 6.8% being singletons. The sample in question was PBMCs, obtained before TCRalphabeta/CD19-depleted stem cell transplant. The receptors were gathered from a girl younger than two with combined immunodeficiency, due to receive a stem cell transplant. The CDR3 runs from the conserved cysteine through the conserved F or W. Each record gives: V gene, D gene, clone size, J gene, CDR3 DNA, CDR3 protein. D genes are given only for firm matches. A clone size is listed for some rows: how often the clone was seen (once, few, many), or a class if it is expanded.

V gene: TRBV7-9
D gene: -
clone size: many
J gene: TRBJ1-2
CDR3 DNA: TGTGCCAGCAGCAGGGTCCCACCGGGTACAGGCTACACCTTC
CDR3 protein: CASSRVPPGTGYTF

V gene: TRBV2
D gene: -
clone size: many
J gene: TRBJ2-1
CDR3 DNA: TGTGCCAGCAGGGACTTAAGGGATTACAATGAGCAGTTCTTC
CDR3 protein: CASRDLRDYNEQFF

V gene: TRBV12-3/TRBV12-4
D gene: -
clone size: many
J gene: TRBJ1-2
CDR3 DNA: TGTGCCAGCAGTTCACCCGGGGGGCACTATGGCTACACCTTC
CDR3 protein: CASSSPGGHYGYTF

V gene: TRBV19
D gene: TRBD2
clone size: many
J gene: TRBJ2-2
CDR3 DNA: TGTGCATGCGGGCGGGGGGTGGCCCCGAACACCGGGGAGCTGTTTTTT
CDR3 protein: CACGRGVAPNTGELFF

V gene: TRBV9
D gene: TRBD1
clone size: many
J gene: TRBJ2-1
CDR3 DNA: TGTGCCAGCAGCCGAAGGGGGCAGGGGGACAATGAGCAGTTCTTC
CDR3 protein: CASSRRGQGDNEQFF

V gene: TRBV5-6
D gene: TRBD2
clone size: many
J gene: TRBJ2-5
CDR3 DNA: TGTGCCAGCAGCTTGGGGACTAGCAAGTACTTC
CDR3 protein: CASSLGTSKYF

V gene: TRBV28
D gene: -
clone size: many
J gene: TRBJ2-1
CDR3 DNA: TGTGCCAGCAGTTCCCTAAGGCGAGCCGGGATGGGGTCCAATGAGCAGTTCTTC
CDR3 protein: CASSSLRRAGMGSNEQFF

V gene: TRBV3-1
D gene: TRBD1
clone size: -
J gene: TRBJ2-2
CDR3 DNA: TGTGCCAGCAGCCAACACGTCCGGACAGGGCCCACCGGGGAGCTGTTTTTT
CDR3 protein: CASSQHVRTGPTGELFF

V gene: TRBV7-3
D gene: -
clone size: many
J gene: TRBJ2-3
CDR3 DNA: TGTGCCAGCAGCCCTCCCCCTTCCGATCGGGGAAGCACAGATACGCAGTATTTT
CDR3 protein: CASSPPPSDRGSTDTQYF

V gene: TRBV2
D gene: -
clone size: -
J gene: TRBJ2-3
CDR3 DNA: TGTACCATCAGTTTCAGATATGACCTGGCGGTAGTGACAGATACGCAGTATTTT
CDR3 protein: CTISFRYDLAVVTDTQYF

V gene: TRBV14
D gene: -
clone size: -
J gene: TRBJ2-1
CDR3 DNA: TGTGCCAGCAGCCAAGAGCTTGGCGGGATAGGGGATGAGCAGTTCTTC
CDR3 protein: CASSQELGGIGDEQFF

V gene: TRBV20-1
D gene: -
clone size: many
J gene: TRBJ2-3
CDR3 DNA: TGCAGTGCTTTGAGAGCGCCCACTAGCACAGATACGCAGTATTTT
CDR3 protein: CSALRAPTSTDTQYF

V gene: TRBV29-1
D gene: -
clone size: many
J gene: TRBJ2-3
CDR3 DNA: TGCAGCGTTGTCATTTCGGGGAGAAGTTGGGACACAGATACGCAGTATTTT
CDR3 protein: CSVVISGRSWDTDTQYF

V gene: TRBV28
D gene: -
clone size: few
J gene: TRBJ1-2
CDR3 DNA: TGTGCCAGCAGGTTAGGAGGAGGCTACACCTTC
CDR3 protein: CASRLGGGYTF

V gene: TRBV15
D gene: -
clone size: many
J gene: TRBJ2-1
CDR3 DNA: TGTGCCACCAGCAGAGGCCGGCTAAATGAGCAGTTCTTC
CDR3 protein: CATSRGRLNEQFF

V gene: TRBV28
D gene: TRBD2
clone size: many
J gene: TRBJ2-3
CDR3 DNA: TGTGCCAGCAGACACGTTTTACTGACTAGCGGGAGAGGCACAGATACGCAGTATTTT
CDR3 protein: CASRHVLLTSGRGTDTQYF

V gene: TRBV11-2
D gene: TRBD2
clone size: many
J gene: TRBJ2-1
CDR3 DNA: TGTGCCAGCAGCTTAGATCCACTAGCGGGCTCCTACAATGAGCAGTTCTTC
CDR3 protein: CASSLDPLAGSYNEQFF

V gene: TRBV7-9
D gene: TRBD1
clone size: many
J gene: TRBJ1-2
CDR3 DNA: TGTGCCAGCAGCCTCTGGACAGGCGGGGATGGCTACACCTTC
CDR3 protein: CASSLWTGGDGYTF

V gene: TRBV5-5
D gene: -
clone size: many
J gene: TRBJ2-5
CDR3 DNA: TGTGCCAGCAGCTTGGGGACCCGAGTGGAGACCCAGTACTTC
CDR3 protein: CASSLGTRVETQYF

V gene: TRBV6-5
D gene: TRBD1
clone size: many
J gene: TRBJ2-1
CDR3 DNA: TGTGCCAGCAGACCCGGACAGGGGGCGAACAATGAGCAGTTCTTC
CDR3 protein: CASRPGQGANNEQFF

V gene: TRBV29-1
D gene: -
clone size: -
J gene: TRBJ1-6
CDR3 DNA: TGCAGCGTGGAAATGGGCGGAACCCTCCACTTT
CDR3 protein: CSVEMGGTLHF

V gene: TRBV12-3/TRBV12-4
D gene: TRBD1
clone size: many
J gene: TRBJ2-1
CDR3 DNA: TGTGCCAGCAGTTCAACAGGGGGCGCGTGGAACAATGAGCAGTTCTTC
CDR3 protein: CASSSTGGAWNNEQFF

V gene: TRBV11-2
D gene: TRBD1
clone size: many
J gene: TRBJ1-2
CDR3 DNA: TGTGCCAGCAGCTTAGAAAGAGTGACAGGGAATGGCTACACCTTC
CDR3 protein: CASSLERVTGNGYTF

V gene: TRBV7-2
D gene: TRBD2
clone size: -
J gene: TRBJ2-1
CDR3 DNA: TGTGCCAGCAGCGCGGGGGGGGCCAGGTACAATGAGCAGTTCTTC
CDR3 protein: CASSAGGARYNEQFF

V gene: TRBV28
D gene: TRBD1
clone size: many
J gene: TRBJ1-5
CDR3 DNA: TGTGCCAGCAAACACGGACAGGGGCCCAATCAGCCCCAGCATTTT
CDR3 protein: CASKHGQGPNQPQHF

V gene: TRBV9
D gene: -
clone size: many
J gene: TRBJ2-7
CDR3 DNA: TGTGCCAGCAGCCTTACCGGGACGGGTAGGGGCGAGCAGTACTTC
CDR3 protein: CASSLTGTGRGEQYF

V gene: TRBV7-7
D gene: -
clone size: -
J gene: TRBJ2-1
CDR3 DNA: TGTGCTAGCTCCCCGGGGAGTGCCCTTTACAATGAGCAGTTCTTC
CDR3 protein: CASSPGSALYNEQFF

V gene: TRBV29-1
D gene: -
clone size: -
J gene: TRBJ2-7
CDR3 DNA: TGCAGCGTTGGACTAATCTACGAGCAGTACTTC
CDR3 protein: CSVGLIYEQYF

V gene: TRBV20-1
D gene: TRBD2
clone size: many
J gene: TRBJ2-1
CDR3 DNA: TGCAGTGTCTCTAGCGGGAGGGTCTATGAGCAGTTCTTC
CDR3 protein: CSVSSGRVYEQFF

V gene: TRBV28
D gene: -
clone size: -
J gene: TRBJ2-6
CDR3 DNA: TGTGCCAGCAGGCCGCTGGGGACTGGGGCCAACGTCCTGACTTTC
CDR3 protein: CASRPLGTGANVLTF

V gene: TRBV5-1
D gene: TRBD2
clone size: many
J gene: TRBJ2-5
CDR3 DNA: TGCGCCAGCACCCTCATGGGACTAGCGGCACAAGAGACCCAGTACTTC
CDR3 protein: CASTLMGLAAQETQYF

V gene: TRBV30
D gene: TRBD2
clone size: many
J gene: TRBJ2-1
CDR3 DNA: TGTGCCTGGAGTGTACTAGCGGGGGCATACAATGAGCAGTTCTTC
CDR3 protein: CAWSVLAGAYNEQFF

V gene: TRBV12-3/TRBV12-4
D gene: -
clone size: many
J gene: TRBJ2-1
CDR3 DNA: TGTGCCAGCAGTTTCCGGGCCACAACGAACTACAATGAGCAGTTCTTC
CDR3 protein: CASSFRATTNYNEQFF

V gene: TRBV24-1
D gene: -
clone size: many
J gene: TRBJ2-7
CDR3 DNA: TGTGCCACCAGCACGCAGCGAGCCTACGAGCAGTACTTC
CDR3 protein: CATSTQRAYEQYF

V gene: TRBV24-1
D gene: TRBD1
clone size: many
J gene: TRBJ2-7
CDR3 DNA: TGTGCCACCAGTGATCCCGACAGGGGCCACGAGCAGTACTTC
CDR3 protein: CATSDPDRGHEQYF

V gene: TRBV20-1
D gene: TRBD2
clone size: many
J gene: TRBJ2-1
CDR3 DNA: TGCAGTGCCGCGGGGGGGCCTTACAATGAGCAGTTCTTC
CDR3 protein: CSAAGGPYNEQFF

V gene: TRBV6-2/TRBV6-3
D gene: -
clone size: -
J gene: TRBJ1-1
CDR3 DNA: TGTGCCAGCAGTTCGTACGATCAGGGAGGGATAAGTCGGGCTTCCGCTCTGAACACTGAAGCTTTCTTT
CDR3 protein: CASSSYDQGGISRASALNTEAFF

V gene: TRBV28
D gene: TRBD1
clone size: many
J gene: TRBJ2-7
CDR3 DNA: TGTGCCAGCACACCGGGGCGGGACAGGGCCCCTCGAGGCTACGAGCAGTACTTC
CDR3 protein: CASTPGRDRAPRGYEQYF

V gene: TRBV29-1
D gene: -
clone size: many
J gene: TRBJ1-1
CDR3 DNA: TGCAGCGTTGAAGCCGATGGGAGAGGAGCTTTCTTT
CDR3 protein: CSVEADGRGAFF

V gene: TRBV4-1
D gene: TRBD1
clone size: -
J gene: TRBJ2-3
CDR3 DNA: TGCGCCAGCAGACACACAGGGGAAGATACGCAGTATTTT
CDR3 protein: CASRHTGEDTQYF

V gene: TRBV30
D gene: TRBD1
clone size: many
J gene: TRBJ2-3
CDR3 DNA: TGTGCCTGGAGTGAGGATTTGACAGGGTTGGCAGATACGCAGTATTTT
CDR3 protein: CAWSEDLTGLADTQYF

V gene: TRBV20-1
D gene: -
clone size: many
J gene: TRBJ2-6
CDR3 DNA: TGCAGTGCCCCAGACATTATGGGGGCCAACGTCCTGACTTTC
CDR3 protein: CSAPDIMGANVLTF

V gene: TRBV20-1
D gene: TRBD2
clone size: many
J gene: TRBJ2-1
CDR3 DNA: TGCAGTGCTACTAGCGGGGTGGCCCCGGTATCCTACAATGAGCAGTTCTTC
CDR3 protein: CSATSGVAPVSYNEQFF

V gene: TRBV4-1
D gene: -
clone size: many
J gene: TRBJ1-1
CDR3 DNA: TGCGCCAGCAGCCAAGTCGCGGGAACCACTGAAGCTTTCTTT
CDR3 protein: CASSQVAGTTEAFF

V gene: TRBV29-1
D gene: TRBD2
clone size: many
J gene: TRBJ2-1
CDR3 DNA: TGCAGCGTTGAAGATCGGCTAGCGGCCTACAATGAGCAGTTCTTC
CDR3 protein: CSVEDRLAAYNEQFF

V gene: TRBV6-5
D gene: -
clone size: many
J gene: TRBJ2-2
CDR3 DNA: TGTGCCAGCAGTTACGCTCAGAACACCGGGGAGCTGTTTTTT
CDR3 protein: CASSYAQNTGELFF

V gene: TRBV6-1
D gene: TRBD1
clone size: -
J gene: TRBJ2-5
CDR3 DNA: TGTGCCAGCAGTACAACCTCACAGGGGACCCTCCAAGAGACCCAGTACTTC
CDR3 protein: CASSTTSQGTLQETQYF

V gene: TRBV28
D gene: -
clone size: many
J gene: TRBJ2-7
CDR3 DNA: TGTGCCAGCAGGTCAGACGGAATCTACGAGCAGTACTTC
CDR3 protein: CASRSDGIYEQYF

V gene: TRBV13
D gene: TRBD2
clone size: many
J gene: TRBJ2-3
CDR3 DNA: TGTGCCAGCAGCTTGGGCGGGGGTGAAGATACGCAGTATTTT
CDR3 protein: CASSLGGGEDTQYF

V gene: TRBV28
D gene: TRBD2
clone size: many
J gene: TRBJ2-1
CDR3 DNA: TGTGCCAGCAGTTCACATGCCGGGACTAGGGTTTACAATGAGCAGTTCTTC
CDR3 protein: CASSSHAGTRVYNEQFF

V gene: TRBV14
D gene: -
clone size: many
J gene: TRBJ2-7
CDR3 DNA: TGTGCCAGCAGCCATCCGGCGGGTCGCGAGCAGTACTTC
CDR3 protein: CASSHPAGREQYF

V gene: TRBV20-1
D gene: TRBD2
clone size: few
J gene: TRBJ2-1
CDR3 DNA: TGCAGTGCTAGAGATATCATGGGGACTAGCCCTAATGAGCAGTTCTTC
CDR3 protein: CSARDIMGTSPNEQFF

V gene: TRBV5-8
D gene: TRBD1
clone size: many
J gene: TRBJ1-2
CDR3 DNA: TGTGCCAGCAGCCCGGACAGGGGTCACTATGGCTACACCTTC
CDR3 protein: CASSPDRGHYGYTF

V gene: TRBV9
D gene: -
clone size: many
J gene: TRBJ2-2
CDR3 DNA: TGTGCCAGCAGCGTATCGGCGGGGGCGGTGGTCGGGGAGCTGTTTTTT
CDR3 protein: CASSVSAGAVVGELFF